This T cell receptor (beta chain) was identified during a study of shared clonotypes between healthy human individuals. Study-wide results and caveats: Among non-shared clonotypes, generation probabilities were lower than among those shared by all four donors. The naive CD4 repertoires of a few donors were compared, and around 5.1% of clonotypes were shared.

Authors' processing steps: ImmunoSEQ yielded junction-only sequences lacking quality scores, so filtering differed. Libraries were prepared by immunoSEQ multiplex PCR; TCRdb keeps only in-frame clonotypes and omits some of them. V, J and clone size are those of that table, while D and trimming were read from the DNA. The data show nearly 2 million clones, with about 95% seen just once and more than 0.9% held by the top ten. As regards this clone: The antigen remains undetermined.

From germline, CDR1 is MGHRA and CDR2 YSYEKL. This CDR3 is built from 15 residues. Trimming cost V 0 bases and J 5 bases, with 12 bases left between them. Naive CD8 isolation took CD45RO-negative cells positively selected for CCR7 and excluded terminally differentiated effector memory CD45RA+ cells. The sequencing input was naive CD8+ T cells sorted from blood. The chain employs TRBV4-1 and TRBJ2-3; D gene ambiguous. This TCR came from a man between 18 and 35 years old in good health. In DNA, the CDR3 is TGCGCCAGCAGCCAAGAAGGGCTAAGAGGAGATACGCAGTATTTT. Translation: CASSQEGLRGDTQYF.